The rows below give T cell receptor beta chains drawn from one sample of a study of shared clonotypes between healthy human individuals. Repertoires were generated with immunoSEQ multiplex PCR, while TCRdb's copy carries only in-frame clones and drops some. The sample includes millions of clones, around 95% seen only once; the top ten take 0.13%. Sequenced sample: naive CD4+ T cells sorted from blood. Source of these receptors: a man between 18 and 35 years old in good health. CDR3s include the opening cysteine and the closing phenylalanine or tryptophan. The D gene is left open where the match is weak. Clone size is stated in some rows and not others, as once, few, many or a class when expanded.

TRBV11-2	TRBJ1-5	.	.	CASSLDGLGNQPQHF	TGTGCCAGCAGCTTGGACGGCCTGGGCAATCAGCCCCAGCATTTT
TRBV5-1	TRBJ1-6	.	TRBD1	CASSLEGGRSPLHF	TGCGCCAGCAGCTTGGAAGGGGGCCGGTCACCCCTCCACTTT
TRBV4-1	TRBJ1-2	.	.	CASSPPLGGYTF	TGCGCCAGCAGCCCCCCCTTGGGCGGCTACACCTTC
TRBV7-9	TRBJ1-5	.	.	CASSPEGVDQPQHF	TGTGCCAGCAGCCCTGAGGGCGTCGATCAGCCCCAGCATTTT
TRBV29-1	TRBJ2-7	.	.	CSVGGRLSYEQYF	TGCAGCGTTGGGGGCAGATTGTCTTACGAGCAGTACTTC
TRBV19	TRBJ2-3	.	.	CASSFGQIGDTQYF	TGTGCCAGTAGTTTCGGCCAGATTGGAGATACGCAGTATTTT
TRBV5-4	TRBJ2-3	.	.	CASSFVTDTQYF	TGTGCCAGCAGCTTCGTGACAGATACGCAGTATTTT
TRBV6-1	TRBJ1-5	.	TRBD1	CASRKTGLSNQPQHF	TGTGCCAGCAGGAAGACAGGGCTTAGCAATCAGCCCCAGCATTTT
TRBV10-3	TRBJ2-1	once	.	CAISELDAYNEQFF	TGTGCCATCAGTGAGTTGGACGCTTACAATGAGCAGTTCTTC
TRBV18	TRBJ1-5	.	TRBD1	CASSQQGALDQPQHF	TGTGCCAGCTCCCAACAGGGGGCGCTTGATCAGCCCCAGCATTTT
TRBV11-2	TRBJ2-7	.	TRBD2	CASSLLSGGLTYEQYF	TGTGCCAGCAGCTTGCTTAGCGGGGGGCTCACCTACGAGCAGTACTTC
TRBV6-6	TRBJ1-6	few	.	CASSSRNFNSPLHF	TGTGCCAGCAGTTCTAGGAACTTTAATTCACCCCTCCACTTT
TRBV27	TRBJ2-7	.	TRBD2	CASTPGGKRTYEQYF	TGTGCCAGCACCCCGGGGGGGAAAAGAACCTACGAGCAGTACTTC
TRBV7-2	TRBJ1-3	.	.	CASSLAVGSSGNTIYF	TGTGCCAGCAGCTTAGCCGTAGGGAGCTCTGGAAACACCATATATTTT
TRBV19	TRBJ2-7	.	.	CASSPDKGSGEQYF	TGTGCCAGTAGCCCGGACAAGGGGTCGGGCGAGCAGTACTTC
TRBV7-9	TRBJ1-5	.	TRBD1	CASSLDRGKDRSNQPQHF	TGTGCCAGCAGCTTAGACAGGGGTAAGGACCGAAGCAATCAGCCCCAGCATTTT
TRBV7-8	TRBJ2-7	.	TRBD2	CASSRKTSGTIYEQYF	TGTGCCAGCAGCCGAAAGACTAGCGGGACCATCTACGAGCAGTACTTC